This entry features one T cell receptor beta chain sequence. This CDR3 is 17 amino acids long. Trimming took 4 bases from V and 0 from J; bases not matched to a gene: 5. Germline loops: CDR1 LGHDT, CDR2 YNNKEL (reference sequence). These data originate in a study of blood T cell repertoires in COVID-19. As handled by the study authors: Estimation of nucleated cell counts was performed using reference gene primer amplification. TCRdb's table, derived via immunoSEQ multiplex PCR, lists solely in-frame clones and lacks some. V and J calls and clone size are copied from that table; D and trimming were computed from the DNA. The profile shows 70,000 to 80,000 clones, approximately 86% of them singletons.

This sequence was found in a woman in her fifties or sixties with acute or convalescent COVID-19. This chain uses TRBV3-1 (or the pseudogene TRBV3-2) with TRBJ2-6; 8 positions match TRBD1. The specimen was peripheral blood. The CDR3 coding sequence is TGTGCCAGCAGCCGGGACAGGAAATCCTCTGGGGCCAACGTCCTGACTTTC. Amino acid sequence: CASSRDRKSSGANVLTF.